This record covers a single TCR beta chain. Its matching antigen is unknown. CDR3 length: 16 amino acids. V was cut by 0 bases and J by 6 bases, with 17 bases left in between. Per the germline V gene, CDR1 is SGDLS and CDR2 is YYNGEE. This sample stems from a study of T cell responses to AZD1222 COVID-19 vaccine. Findings and caveats of the study: It was only after the peak T cell response that any repertoires were sampled.

Repertoires were generated with immunoSEQ multiplex PCR, while TCRdb's copy carries only in-frame clones and drops some. The table lists 140,000 or so clones, roughly 89% of them singletons, with 7.5% to 9.5% in the top ten. The receptor was isolated from an adult who received the MenACWY meningococcal vaccine as a control. The J gene is TRBJ2-3, the V gene TRBV9, with D perhaps matching TRBD2 (5 bases). Sequenced material: peripheral blood, taken 28 days after the second dose of the MenACWY control vaccine. The CDR3 DNA reads as TGTGCCAGCAGCGTAGTCGTGCCCCAAAAGCGGGATACGCAGTATTTT. Protein product: CASSVVVPQKRDTQYF. Full variable domain (rest looked up from reference TRBV9 and TRBJ2-3): DSGVTQTPKHLITATGQRVTLRCSPRSGDLSVYWYQQSLDQGLQFLIQYYNGEERAKGNILERFSAQQFPDLHSELNLSSLELGDSALYFCASSVVVPQKRDTQYFGPGTRLTVL.